This T cell receptor beta chain was identified in a study of identical twins' blood T cells (dated by TCRdb to 2013 to 2014). Background for the entire study: Around 51 million Illumina reads were obtained across 12 libraries, of which six were alpha-chain libraries and six were beta-chain libraries. TCR alpha and beta chain repertoires of three pairs of monozygous twins were compared using next-generation sequencing to assess genetic influence on repertoire formation. Broader findings and caveats from the paper: Because the twins were reared together, environmental influences could not be ruled out as the explanation for twin similarity. Twin pairs were reported to be markedly more alike in V gene usage than unrelated donors were, even when looking at non-selected out-of-frame TCRbeta clonotypes. The study stated that the proposed role of the TCRalpha J segment in MHC recognition during thymic selection needs to be validated by independent studies. Among the most abundant TCRbeta clonotypes, more CDR3 sequences were shared by each donor with her twin than with unrelated donors. The number of CDR3 clonotypes shared between two donors was mainly determined by the product of the cloneset sizes of the two donors, and no clear deviation from this trend was shown by twins.

Donors were six healthy women forming three monozygous twin pairs. All three twin pairs had been reared together, and it was thought likely that the same infectious agents and vaccines had been met by these twin pairs. TCR cDNA libraries were prepared from RNA that had been isolated from peripheral blood mononuclear cells. Comments on this clonotype: Its recognized antigen is unknown. No quality values exist for individual bases; no much larger clone is one base distant.

Library preparation used 5' RACE. The sample was run on an Illumina Genome Analyzer IIx. The RNA-based TCR cDNA libraries were made using a previously described protocol that was modified in several ways. To prevent cross-contamination, sample-specific barcodes were added to both ends of each TCR cDNA library during cDNA synthesis and amplification. In the authors' own workflow: Between about 95,000 and nearly 500,000 clonotypes were identified per individual, and roughly 2 to 4 million CDR3-containing reads were obtained per library. Reads carrying improper barcode index combinations were removed, after which the MiTCR software was used to build a cloneset for each library. MiTCR filtered or rescued low-quality reads and corrected PCR and sequencing errors when assembling CDR3 clonotypes. Artificial out-of-frame clonotypes were mapped to in-frame sequences, with one indel allowed in the CDR3, and then removed. Similarity in V and J gene usage between donors was calculated as the Jensen-Shannon divergence divided by the mean entropy. TCRdb trimmed the raw reads at Q25, called clones with MiXCR and kept productive beta chains. Identical CDR3 protein sequences are pooled into one entry, listed with their most common genes and DNA. Clone size and V and J calls follow TCRdb, not the original study. Counted in this sample were fewer than 450,000 distinct CDR3 sequences; over 25% of them appeared once. Of the sample, about 6% falls within the top ten clones.

The TCR originated in a woman aged 18-49 years in good health. Sequencing was done on a sample of PBMCs.

The bases read TGTGCCAGTAGCTGGGGGAATTCGAACGAGCAGTACTTC. It is translated as CASSWGNSNEQYF. The chain was built from TRBV19 and TRBJ2-7; the D gene is tentatively TRBD1 or TRBD2, each matching 5 bases. The CDR3 measures 13 amino acids from cysteine to phenylalanine. The retained sequence is limited to the CDR3, 39 bases, with the frame set at the first base. The germline V gene (reference sequence) yields LNHDA for CDR1 and SQIVND for CDR2. V is cut by 6 bases and J by 5 bases, and the space between the germline ends is 14 bases.